These T cell receptor beta chains were read from a single sample in a study of blood T cell repertoires in COVID-19. Sequenced by immunoSEQ multiplex PCR; TCRdb stores in-frame clones only, minus some. The sample contains 290,000 or so clones, around nine tenths of which appear only once. Sequencing input: PBMCs or T cells enriched from blood (not recorded which). These receptors originate from a young woman who had recovered from COVID-19. The CDR3 runs from the conserved cysteine through the conserved F or W. A D gene is named only where the DNA matches it firmly. For some rows the clone size is stated as once, few or many, or as a class when expanded; others skip it.

abundance	v_gene	d_gene	j_gene	CDR3aa	CDR3nt
medium-sized	TRBV5-4	TRBD1	TRBJ1-1	CASSRGTEQNTEAFF	TGTGCCAGCAGCAGAGGGACAGAACAGAACACTGAAGCTTTCTTT
.	TRBV6-5	.	TRBJ1-5	CASRLYRDSNQPQHF	TGTGCCAGCAGATTATACAGGGATAGCAATCAGCCCCAGCATTTT
.	TRBV6-5	.	TRBJ1-1	CASSSFATATRGAFF	TGTGCCAGCAGTTCTTTCGCGACTGCGACGCGAGGAGCTTTCTTT
.	TRBV29-1	TRBD2	TRBJ2-1	CSVGLAGVIEQFF	TGCAGCGTGGGACTAGCGGGAGTAATTGAGCAGTTCTTC
.	TRBV7-2	.	TRBJ1-5	CASSPEISNQPQHF	TGTGCCAGCAGCCCAGAAATTAGCAATCAGCCCCAGCATTTT
.	TRBV18	.	TRBJ2-7	CASSPLDEQYF	TGTGCCAGCTCACCCCTCGACGAGCAGTACTTC
.	TRBV5-8	.	TRBJ1-2	CASSLDGVYGYTF	TGTGCCAGCAGCTTGGATGGAGTCTATGGCTACACCTTC
.	TRBV2	TRBD1	TRBJ2-1	CASSRDRANNEQFF	TGTGCCAGCAGCCGGGACAGGGCGAACAATGAGCAGTTCTTC
.	TRBV28	TRBD2	TRBJ2-1	CASSFIDLPRTSGRAPYNEQFF	TGTGCCAGCAGTTTTATCGACCTCCCACGGACTAGCGGGAGGGCACCTTACAATGAGCAGTTCTTC
.	TRBV2	.	TRBJ1-2	CANKGLNYGYTF	TGTGCCAACAAGGGACTTAACTATGGCTACACCTTC
.	TRBV7-8	.	TRBJ1-6	CASSSKGNHNSPLHF	TGTGCCAGCAGCTCCAAGGGGAACCATAATTCACCCCTCCACTTT
.	TRBV27	TRBD1	TRBJ2-7	CASSPTPGTGVYEQYF	TGTGCCAGCAGTCCGACCCCCGGGACAGGGGTTTACGAGCAGTACTTC
.	TRBV19	.	TRBJ2-1	CASSRTQATYNEQFF	TGTGCCAGTAGTCGGACACAAGCAACCTACAATGAGCAGTTCTTC
.	TRBV29-1	.	TRBJ2-7	CSVEEQQAYEQYF	TGCAGCGTTGAAGAACAACAGGCCTACGAGCAGTACTTC
.	TRBV18	.	TRBJ1-2	CASSTTGDGYTF	TGTGCCAGCTCAACCACAGGAGATGGCTACACCTTC
.	TRBV15	TRBD1	TRBJ1-5	CATSRNRGNQPQHF	TGTGCCACCAGCAGGAACAGGGGTAATCAGCCCCAGCATTTT
.	TRBV11-2	TRBD2	TRBJ2-1	CASSERSGSSYNEQFF	TGTGCCAGCAGCGAAAGGAGCGGGAGCTCCTACAATGAGCAGTTCTTC
.	TRBV4-1	.	TRBJ2-1	CASSQVQLGTEQFF	TGCGCCAGCAGCCAAGTCCAGCTAGGAACTGAGCAGTTCTTC
few	TRBV6-5	.	TRBJ1-1	CASSYRRGNTEAFF	TGTGCCAGCAGTTACCGCAGGGGGAACACTGAAGCTTTCTTT
.	TRBV5-1	.	TRBJ2-3	CASRGQTSTDTQYF	TGCGCCAGCAGAGGACAGACTAGCACAGATACGCAGTATTTT
.	TRBV6-2/TRBV6-3	TRBD1	TRBJ1-2	CASSQDRGGYTF	TGTGCCAGCAGTCAGGACAGGGGAGGCTACACCTTC
.	TRBV19	.	TRBJ2-3	CASSLMPQSPTDTQYF	TGTGCCAGTAGTCTCATGCCCCAGTCTCCCACAGATACGCAGTATTTT
.	TRBV7-2	.	TRBJ1-3	CASSFRGSRSGNTIYF	TGTGCCAGCAGCTTCCGCGGGTCCCGCTCTGGAAACACCATATATTTT
.	TRBV18	.	TRBJ1-3	CASSPESGNTIYF	TGTGCCAGCTCACCAGAGTCTGGAAACACCATATATTTT
.	TRBV28	.	TRBJ2-1	CASSSLLIRVDNEQFF	TGTGCCAGCAGTTCTCTACTAATTCGGGTGGACAATGAGCAGTTCTTC
.	TRBV28	TRBD1	TRBJ1-5	CASSLTHRGDQPQHF	TGTGCCAGCAGTTTAACCCACAGGGGAGATCAGCCCCAGCATTTT
few	TRBV29-1	TRBD1	TRBJ1-1	CSVPGQSEAFF	TGCAGCGTTCCGGGACAGTCCGAAGCTTTCTTT
once	TRBV5-1	TRBD1	TRBJ2-2	CASSPGQGASGELFF	TGCGCCAGCAGCCCGGGACAGGGGGCCTCCGGGGAGCTGTTTTTT
.	TRBV7-9	TRBD2	TRBJ2-1	CATRASGLYNEQFF	TGTGCCACTAGGGCTAGCGGGCTATACAATGAGCAGTTCTTC
.	TRBV29-1	.	TRBJ1-2	CSVEDGQYGYTF	TGCAGCGTTGAAGATGGGCAGTATGGCTACACCTTC
.	TRBV11-2	.	TRBJ2-1	CASSHPSVVEQFF	TGTGCCAGCAGTCATCCTTCGGTGGTTGAGCAGTTCTTC
once	TRBV3-1/TRBV3-2	.	TRBJ2-6	CASSQEGALRSGANVLTF	TGTGCCAGCAGCCAGGAGGGGGCGCTTAGGTCCGGGGCCAACGTCCTGACTTTC
.	TRBV11-2	.	TRBJ2-2	CASRISGTGELFF	TGTGCCAGCAGAATATCGGGCACCGGGGAGCTGTTTTTT
.	TRBV3-1/TRBV3-2	TRBD2	TRBJ2-5	CASSRPPAGGGKTQYF	TGTGCCAGCAGCCGCCCCCCAGCGGGAGGAGGAAAGACCCAGTACTTC
.	TRBV4-3	TRBD1	TRBJ2-1	CASSQDGTANNEQFF	TGCGCCAGCAGCCAAGATGGGACAGCGAACAATGAGCAGTTCTTC
once	TRBV5-6	.	TRBJ2-3	CASSFALEQDTQYF	TGTGCCAGCAGCTTTGCACTGGAACAGGATACGCAGTATTTT
.	TRBV19	.	TRBJ2-1	CASSIRENEQFF	TGTGCCAGTAGTATACGGGAAAATGAGCAGTTCTTC
.	TRBV28	.	TRBJ2-7	CASSSPDKYEQYF	TGTGCCAGCAGTTCCCCTGACAAATACGAGCAGTACTTC
.	TRBV15	TRBD2	TRBJ2-7	CATSRGGASGAYEQYF	TGTGCCACCAGCAGAGGGGGGGCTAGCGGGGCCTACGAGCAGTACTTC
.	TRBV27	TRBD2	TRBJ2-1	CASSPRSGSIYNEQFF	TGTGCCAGCAGTCCCCGAAGCGGGAGCATCTACAATGAGCAGTTCTTC
.	TRBV7-6	.	TRBJ1-5	CASSPETSNQPQHF	TGTGCCAGCAGCCCAGAAACTAGCAATCAGCCCCAGCATTTT
.	TRBV4-3	TRBD2	TRBJ2-1	CASSQRLPGLINNEQFF	TGCGCCAGCAGCCAGCGACTCCCGGGACTAATTAACAATGAGCAGTTCTTC